Sequencing of this T cell receptor beta chain was carried out in a study of early T cells in non-severe SARS-CoV-2 infection. The V and J ends lost 6 bases and 1 base respectively, with 12 bases between them. Germline V CDR1 and CDR2: KGHSH, LQKENI. The CDR3 loop spans 14 amino acids. TCRdb re-called the 5' RACE reads with MiXCR, one entry per CDR3 protein. Here the sample spans some 80,000 distinct CDR3 sequences, approximately 12% being singletons. This clonotype was detected only a few times. This TCR was recovered from an adult who was a healthcare worker with PCR-confirmed SARS-CoV-2 infection or an uninfected control (not recorded which). The donor label of this sample is uncertain. V is TRBV18 and J is TRBJ1-1; D may be TRBD1 (5 bases). The sequencing here drew on whole blood, taken at baseline. This chain's CDR3 is CASSLLGQNTEAFF. The CDR3 nucleotides are TGTGCCAGCTCGCTGCTTGGACAGAACACTGAAGCTTTCTTT. The variable domain in full, with the rest retrieved from reference TRBV18 and TRBJ1-1, is NAGVMQNPRHLVRRRGQEARLRCSPMKGHSHVYWYRQLPEEGLKFMVYLQKENIIDESGMPKERFSAEFPKEGPSILRIQQVVRGDSAAYFCASSLLGQNTEAFFGQGTRLTVV.